Listed here are 20 T cell receptor beta chains from one sample, sequenced in a study of cytomegalovirus exposure and HLA in healthy donors. The primer mix had 60 Vbeta and 13 Jbeta primers. TCRdb's copy holds only in-frame clones and misses some; the assay was immunoSEQ multiplex PCR. Of approximately 100,000 clones listed, 80% are singletons. The sample consisted of PBMCs. The receptors were sampled from a man aged 18 to 29 in good health and CMV-seronegative.

With respect to this clone: The sample contains more than one DNA sequence encoding this CDR3. This chain joins TRBV13 and TRBJ1-1, with a weak D call TRBD1 (5 bases). V shed 1 base and J shed 3 bases, with 6 bases lying between them. The germline CDR1 and CDR2 sequences are PRHDT and FYEKMQ (reference sequence). The CDR3 sequence is 13 residues long. CDR3 sequence reads: CASSLVGDTEAFF. CDR3 coding DNA: TGTGCCAGCAGCTTAGTAGGGGACACTGAAGCTTTCTTT.

The chain recombines TRBV7-9 with TRBJ2-2, with 10 bases lining up with TRBD1. Trimming took 5 bases from V and 0 from J; bases not matched to a gene: 9. Germline V lookup: CDR1 SEHNR, CDR2 FQNEAQ (reference sequence). CDR3 size: 18 residues. CDR3 sequence: CASSPTMTGGPNTGELFF. DNA of the CDR3: TGTGCCAGCAGCCCTACAATGACAGGGGGCCCGAACACCGGGGAGCTGTTTTTT.

V usage is TRBV7-8 and J usage is TRBJ2-1, with TRBD1 as a possible D gene (6 bases). The germline V gene encodes CDR1 SGHVS and CDR2 FQNEAQ. Trimming took 1 base from V and 6 from J, leaving 16 bases between them. The length of the CDR3 is 16 residues. CDR3 in amino acids: CASSLVSGESGNEQFF. The CDR3 region has the DNA TGTGCCAGCAGCTTAGTGTCAGGGGAATCAGGCAATGAGCAGTTCTTC.

The rearrangement joins TRBV11-2 to TRBJ2-7; 9 bases agree with TRBD2. With 0 bases clipped from V and 4 bases from J, the junction kept 1 base outside the gene matches. CDR3 length equals 14 residues. CDR1 and CDR2 (germline): SGHAT, FQNNGV. DNA for the CDR3: TGTGCCAGCAGCTTAGAAGCGGGGGGATACGAGCAGTACTTC. Protein product: CASSLEAGGYEQYF.

The chain recombines TRBV6-4 with TRBJ1-4, with D unresolved. Germline V lookup: CDR1 MRHNA, CDR2 SNTAGT. V shed 4 bases and J shed 4 bases, with 7 bases lying between them. The CDR3 has 13 residues. The CDR3 sequence is CASSAGDNEKLFF. Here the CDR3 DNA reads TGTGCCAGCAGTGCTGGAGATAATGAAAAACTGTTTTTT.

The J gene is TRBJ1-4, the V gene TRBV5-1; D gene unclear. Trimming pared 1 base from V and 7 bases from J, leaving 8 bases between. From germline, CDR1 is SGHRS and CDR2 YFSETQ. The CDR3 runs 13 residues. CDR3 nucleotide sequence: TGCGCCAGCAGCTTGCGATCTACTGAAAAACTGTTTTTT. This translates into CASSLRSTEKLFF.

J is TRBJ1-2 and V is TRBV6-5, with D possibly TRBD1 on 5 matching bases. The germline V and J ends were trimmed by 0 bases and 8 bases, with 13 bases remaining between them. The CDR3 consists of 14 residues. Germline CDR1 MNHEY, CDR2 SVGAGI. CDR3 DNA: TGTGCCAGCAGTTACTCGCTGGGGGGGTACGGCTACACCTTC. Translation: CASSYSLGGYGYTF.

The chain joins TRBV19 to TRBJ1-2; possible D gene TRBD1, 5 bases. Between the trimmed V and J ends, which lost 5 bases and 3 bases, there was a span of 16 bases. Germline V gives CDR1 LNHDA, CDR2 SQIVND (reference sequence). CDR3 size: 15 residues. CDR3 sequence (DNA): TGTGCCAGTAGTCCCGATGGGGGGACTCACTATGGCTACACCTTC. Protein product: CASSPDGGTHYGYTF.

The chain carries TRBV6-1 and TRBJ1-4; the D is unclear. In germline, CDR1 is MNHNS, CDR2 SASEGT. This CDR3 is 14 amino acids long. V was clipped by 5 bases and J by 3 bases, with 10 bases between them. The CDR3 is CASSIDQANEKLFF. CDR3 DNA: TGTGCCAGCAGTATAGATCAGGCTAATGAAAAACTGTTTTTT.

J is TRBJ2-3 and V is TRBV14, with 9 bases fitting TRBD2. This CDR3 has 16 amino acids. CDR1 SGHDN and CDR2 FVKESK come from the germline V gene. The J segment lost 2 bases and the V segment lost 2 bases, leaving 5 bases of the junction unmatched. CDR3 amino acids: CASSQRLAGHTDTQYF. Written as DNA, the CDR3 is TGTGCCAGCAGCCAAAGGCTAGCGGGGCACACAGATACGCAGTATTTT.

The V and J genes are TRBV10-3 and TRBJ2-1, with TRBD2 identical over 7 bases. Germline V gene lookup returns CDR1 ENHRY and CDR2 SYGVKD. The V and J ends lost 6 bases and 7 bases, in that order; junction bases with no gene match: 15. This CDR3 has 16 residues. For the CDR3, the DNA is TGTGCCATCAGCGCCGTTGCGGGGGAGTGGGGGAATGAGCAGTTCTTC. This sequence encodes CAISAVAGEWGNEQFF.

The chain combines TRBV20-1 with TRBJ1-2; a weak D match, TRBD1 (6 bases). Germline loops: CDR1 DFQATT, CDR2 SNEGSKA (reference sequence). This CDR3 has 11 amino acids. The V gene lost 8 bases and the J gene lost 2 bases, with 9 bases spanning the gap. This CDR3 reads CSQDRNYGYTF. DNA of the CDR3: TGCAGTCAGGACAGAAACTATGGCTACACCTTC.

The V call is TRBV6-4, the J call TRBJ2-1, with a weak D call TRBD1 (7 bases). This CDR3 region has 16 residues. V gave up 5 bases and J gave up 2 bases, with 16 bases separating them. The germline V gene has CDR1 MRHNA and CDR2 SNTAGT. In DNA, the CDR3 is TGTGCCAGCAGTTCTCGACAGGGAGGCACCTACAATGAGCAGTTCTTC. Its protein product is CASSSRQGGTYNEQFF.

The V call is TRBV4-2, the J call TRBJ1-2; tentative D call: TRBD1 (5 bases). V dropped 0 bases and J dropped 1 base, with 15 bases sitting between them. Looked up from germline, CDR1 is LGHNA and CDR2 is YNFKEQ. The CDR3 sequence is 17 residues long. CDR3 sequence: CASSQDGSSGGNYGYTF. DNA of the CDR3: TGTGCCAGCAGCCAAGATGGGTCCTCCGGGGGTAACTATGGCTACACCTTC.

This chain joins TRBV5-1 and TRBJ2-7, with a weak D call TRBD1 (6 bases). The V and J ends lost 7 bases and 0 bases respectively, with 11 bases between them. The CDR3 contains 13 residues. Germline V lookup: CDR1 SGHRS, CDR2 YFSETQ. The CDR3 sequence: CASGRDTSYEQYF. The CDR3 nucleotides are TGCGCCAGCGGCCGGGACACCTCCTACGAGCAGTACTTC.

The V call is TRBV4-2, the J call TRBJ1-6, with unresolved D. The CDR3 is 13 amino acids. The ends were cut back, 0 bases at V and 13 bases at J, with 10 bases in the middle. From germline, CDR1 is LGHNA and CDR2 YNFKEQ. CDR3 loop: CASSQDMKRPLHF. The CDR3, as DNA: TGTGCCAGCAGCCAAGACATGAAGAGGCCCCTCCACTTT.

This chain links TRBV7-2 with TRBJ1-2; tentative D call: TRBD1 (6 bases). CDR1 SGHTA and CDR2 FQGNSA come from the germline V gene. The CDR3 totals 13 residues. V lost 3 bases, J lost 2 bases, and 7 bases lay in between. For the CDR3, the DNA is TGTGCCAGCAGCTTCGGACAGAACTATGGCTACACCTTC. Its protein is CASSFGQNYGYTF. The full variable domain, its missing parts supplied by reference TRBV7-2 and TRBJ1-2, is GAGVSQSPSNKVTEKGKDVELRCDPISGHTALYWYRQSLGQGLEFLIYFQGNSAPDKSGLPSDRFSAERTGGSVSTLTIQRTQQEDSAVYLCASSFGQNYGYTFGSGTRLTVV.

The V and J genes are TRBV28 and TRBJ1-1; 10 bases match TRBD1. The CDR3 is 13 amino acids. V was pared by 4 bases and J by 6 bases, with 2 bases of the junction left unmatched. From germline, CDR1 is MDHEN and CDR2 SYDVKM. The DNA of the CDR3 is TGTGCCAGCAGTTCGACAGGGGGCGCTGAAGCTTTCTTT. Residues: CASSSTGGAEAFF.

V and J are TRBV18 and TRBJ2-1, with 10 bases lining up with TRBD2. CDR1 and CDR2 (germline): KGHSH, LQKENI. The junction had 9 bases not matched to a gene; V was cut back by 6 bases and J by 1 base. This CDR3 is 17 amino acids long. The CDR3: CASSPRELAGSYNEQFF. CDR3 sequence (DNA): TGTGCCAGCTCCCCCAGGGAACTAGCGGGGTCCTACAATGAGCAGTTCTTC.

This clone was seen just once. V gene TRBV19 combines with J gene TRBJ1-1, with unresolved D. Trimming left V 4 bases short and J 0 bases short, with 6 bases between. The CDR3 runs 13 residues. Germline V gene sequence: CDR1 LNHDA, CDR2 SQIVND (reference sequence). The CDR3 DNA follows: TGTGCCAGTAGTAGCTATATGAACACTGAAGCTTTCTTT. Encoded protein: CASSSYMNTEAFF.